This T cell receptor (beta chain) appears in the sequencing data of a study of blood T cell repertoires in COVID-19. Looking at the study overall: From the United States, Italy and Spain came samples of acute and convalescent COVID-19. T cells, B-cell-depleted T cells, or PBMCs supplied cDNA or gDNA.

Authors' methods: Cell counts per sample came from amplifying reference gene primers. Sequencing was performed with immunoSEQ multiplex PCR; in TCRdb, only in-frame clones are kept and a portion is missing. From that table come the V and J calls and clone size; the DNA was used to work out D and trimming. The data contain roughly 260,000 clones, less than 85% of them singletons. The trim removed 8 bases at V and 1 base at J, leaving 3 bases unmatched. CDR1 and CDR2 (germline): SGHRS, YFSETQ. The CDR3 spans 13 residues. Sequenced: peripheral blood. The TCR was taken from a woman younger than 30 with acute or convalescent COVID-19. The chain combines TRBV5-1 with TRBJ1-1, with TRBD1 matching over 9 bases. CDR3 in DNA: TGCGCCAGTAGGGACAGGGAGAACACTGAAGCTTTCTTT. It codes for CASRDRENTEAFF.